This T cell receptor beta chain was sequenced for a study of blood T cell repertoires in COVID-19. Study overall: Whether acute or convalescent, the COVID-19 samples came from the United States, Italy and Spain. In each case, the material was cDNA or gDNA derived from T cells, B-cell-depleted T cells, or PBMCs.

The CDR3 consists of 13 residues. Germline lookup yields CDR1 SGHTA and CDR2 FQGNSA. V lost 2 bases to trimming and J lost 2 bases, with 6 bases between them. Data came from immunoSEQ multiplex PCR; TCRdb stores just in-frame clones and leaves some out. Here the sample spans over 120,000 clones, about 85% being singletons. The chain is built from TRBV7-2 and TRBJ1-1, with unresolved D. The TCR originated in a human donor with acute or convalescent COVID-19. The donor label of this sample is uncertain. The sequencing sample was made of peripheral blood. CDR3 region: CASSLTENTEAFF. The CDR3 DNA sequence: TGTGCCAGCAGCTTAACAGAAAACACTGAAGCTTTCTTT.